The T cell receptor beta chain described here comes from a study of T cells in Graves' hyperthyroidism and ophthalmopathy. Broader study findings: Blood also showed most of the thyroid clonotypes that were expanded above 0.001.

Inclusion characteristics of ophthalmopathy patients comprised a Clinical Activity Score of at least 3, a NOSPECS grade of at least 4, and duration under 3 months. Criteria for exclusion of patients were uncontrolled infection, other autoimmune disease, pregnancy or lactation. Diagnoses used clinical symptoms, serum thyroxine and TRAb, thyroid ultrasound and orbital computed tomography. RNA transcripts yielded amplified TCR beta CDR3 regions. A set of HTBI primers served as the primers for a first-round RT-PCR of the TCR CDR3. Each CDR3 protein gets one entry after TCRdb re-called the multiplex PCR reads with MiXCR. The data hold 450,000 to 650,000 distinct CDR3 sequences, with 13% to 15% observed a single time. Germline lookup yields CDR1 LNHDA and CDR2 SQIVND (reference sequence). The CDR3 is made up of 17 amino acids. Trimming took 3 bases from V and 2 from J; bases not matched to a gene: 8. This clonotype was seen more than once but under ten times. The antigen is not known.

The chain uses TRBV19 and TRBJ1-3; the match to TRBD1 covers 9 bases. This sequence was found in a woman in her late teens or twenties with Graves' ophthalmopathy. The sequenced material came from blood. In DNA form, the CDR3 reads TGTGCCAGTAGTATCGGGACAGGGCTTCGGGCTGGAAACACCATATATTTT. As protein: CASSIGTGLRAGNTIYF.